The clone carrying this TCR beta chain turned up a few times. A second PCR, run for roughly 6 to 11 cycles, used a sample-barcoded 5' primer plus a J-beta primer mix. TCRdb passed the 5' RACE reads through MiXCR, listing each CDR3 protein once. The sample gives under 800,000 distinct CDR3 sequences, around 40% of which show up once; 20% to 25% is in the top ten. The data stem from a study of blood T cells in healthy people across ages. Germline lookup yields CDR1 DFQATT and CDR2 SNEGSKA (reference sequence). This CDR3 is 13 amino acids long. Trimming took 1 base from V and 3 from J, leaving 8 bases between them.

V gene TRBV20-1 combines with J gene TRBJ2-3, with D perhaps assigned TRBD1 or TRBD2 (5 bases each). Material: blood. This receptor was obtained from an older woman in good health. The CDR3 region is CSARGGGTDTQYF. The CDR3 DNA follows: TGCAGTGCTAGAGGGGGCGGGACAGATACGCAGTATTTT.